This T cell receptor (beta chain) came from a study of cytomegalovirus exposure and HLA in healthy donors. The PCR employed 60 Vbeta primers together with 13 Jbeta primers. Original methodology: A follow-up analysis tallied tens of millions of unique TCR beta chains, 8.5 million to 14 million shared. Profiling relied on immunoSEQ multiplex PCR, and the TCRdb table lists in-frame clones only, not all of them. V, J and clone size derive from that table, while D and trimming were established from the DNA sequence. The sample lists about 200,000 clones; about 13% were seen once. Trimming shortened V by 3 bases and J by 1 base, and 7 bases separated the two germline ends. The CDR3 is 13 residues long. The germline V gene encodes CDR1 SGDLS and CDR2 YYNGEE. This clone appeared a few times. What it binds is unknown. Study results and limitations: An analysis done earlier found most TCR beta V segments productive about 87% or about 30% of the time.

Sequenced input: PBMCs. The V call is TRBV9, the J call TRBJ2-5; a possible D gene is TRBD2 (6 bases). The clonotype comes from a man aged 50-59 years in good health and CMV-seropositive. The DNA for the CDR3 is TGTGCCAGCAGCGGCGGGGCCCAAGAGACCCAGTACTTC. As protein: CASSGGAQETQYF.